Listed below are T cell receptor beta chains from one sample, sequenced in a study of blood T cell repertoires in COVID-19. Profiling relied on immunoSEQ multiplex PCR, and the TCRdb table lists in-frame clones only, not all of them. In the table there are roughly 110,000 clones, about 88% of which are singletons. Material: peripheral blood. Receptors originate from a man aged 35 to 55 with acute or convalescent COVID-19. CDR3s include the opening cysteine and the closing phenylalanine or tryptophan. The D gene is left open where the match is weak. Expanded clones are given a class, and other clones once, few, many or no size at all.

TRBJ2-3	TRBD2	once	TRBV7-2	TGTGCCAGCAGAAGTGGACGCCGACTAGCAAAAGATACGCAGTATTTT	CASRSGRRLAKDTQYF
TRBJ1-1	.	.	TRBV5-1	TGCGCCAGCAGCCGCTTAGGAGTGGGCACTGAAGCTTTCTTT	CASSRLGVGTEAFF
TRBJ1-2	.	.	TRBV7-9	TGTGCCAGCAGCTTAGCGGGGGGTCGGGATGGCTACACCTTC	CASSLAGGRDGYTF
TRBJ2-6	TRBD2	.	TRBV6-2/TRBV6-3	TGTGCCAGCAGTTATAGCGGGGGGCCTGAAGCCAACGTCCTGACTTTC	CASSYSGGPEANVLTF
TRBJ1-1	.	.	TRBV11-2	TGTGCCAGCAGCTTAGGGGCAGGGAACACTGAAGCTTTCTTT	CASSLGAGNTEAFF
TRBJ2-7	TRBD2	once	TRBV9	TGTGCCAGCAGCGTTGCTAGCGGGGTAGGCGAGCAGTACTTC	CASSVASGVGEQYF
TRBJ1-2	TRBD1	few	TRBV11-2	TGTGCCAGCAGTCCAACGACAGGGGTCAGCGGCTACACCTTC	CASSPTTGVSGYTF
TRBJ2-1	TRBD2	.	TRBV19	TGTGCCAGTATGATAGCGGGGTCCTCCTACAATGAGCAGTTCTTC	CASMIAGSSYNEQFF
TRBJ1-5	.	.	TRBV7-8	TGTGCCAGCAGCTTAGTAGGGGAACAAACTCAGCCCCAGCATTTT	CASSLVGEQTQPQHF
TRBJ2-2	.	.	TRBV16	TGTGCCAGCAGCCCGTCAGGGCGTGGGACCGGGGAGCTGTTTTTT	CASSPSGRGTGELFF
TRBJ2-5	.	.	TRBV11-3	TGTGCCAGCAGCTTAGGGCCCAGCGTTGGGGAGACCCAGTACTTC	CASSLGPSVGETQYF
TRBJ2-7	TRBD2	.	TRBV7-2	TGTGCCAGCAGCCCAACGGGACTAGGCTACGAGCAGTACTTC	CASSPTGLGYEQYF
TRBJ2-3	.	.	TRBV9	TGTGCCAGCAGCGCGACAGTGTTCCCCACAGATACGCAGTATTTT	CASSATVFPTDTQYF
TRBJ2-3	TRBD2	.	TRBV5-1	TGCGCCAGCAGCGAACTAGCGGGGATGAGCACAGATACGCAGTATTTT	CASSELAGMSTDTQYF
TRBJ2-3	.	few	TRBV6-1	TGTGCCAGCAGTGAAGGGGTAGCTAGGAGCACAGATACGCAGTATTTT	CASSEGVARSTDTQYF
TRBJ1-1	TRBD1	.	TRBV5-1	TGCGCCAGCAGCCTCCTAAACCCGACAGGGACTGAAGCTTTCTTT	CASSLLNPTGTEAFF
TRBJ1-1	.	.	TRBV7-9	TGTGCCAGCAGTAAATTGAACACTGAAGCTTTCTTT	CASSKLNTEAFF
TRBJ2-3	.	.	TRBV6-1	TGTGCCAGCAGTGAAGTTGGGCCAAATACGCAGTATTTT	CASSEVGPNTQYF
TRBJ2-1	TRBD2	.	TRBV7-9	TGTGCCAGCAGCCAAGCGGGGGGACCCCCTGAGCAGTTCTTC	CASSQAGGPPEQFF
TRBJ2-5	TRBD1	.	TRBV24-1	TGTGCCACCAGTGATCCGGGACAGGTTGGAGAGACCCAGTACTTC	CATSDPGQVGETQYF
TRBJ2-6	.	.	TRBV6-8	TGTGCCAGCGCGTGTGACACAACACGTCAAGAGGGATCCGGGGCCAACGTCCTGACTTTC	CASACDTTRQEGSGANVLTF
TRBJ2-3	TRBD2	.	TRBV9	TGTGCCAGCAGCGTACAACTAGCGGGGGGGCCTTTCACAGATACGCAGTATTTT	CASSVQLAGGPFTDTQYF
TRBJ1-2	TRBD1	.	TRBV7-9	TGTGCCAGCAGCCGGACAGGGGATGGCTACACCTTC	CASSRTGDGYTF
TRBJ2-4	.	.	TRBV5-1	TGCGCCAGCAGCGGAGGAAGGGACACTTTAGCCAAAAACATTCAGTACTTC	CASSGGRDTLAKNIQYF
TRBJ1-2	TRBD1	.	TRBV24-1	TGTGCCACCAGTGATTCGGAAGGGACAGATAACTATGGCTACACCTTC	CATSDSEGTDNYGYTF
TRBJ2-3	TRBD1	.	TRBV7-9	TGTGCCAGCAGCCAGGGACAGGGGGTAGATACGCAGTATTTT	CASSQGQGVDTQYF
TRBJ2-2	TRBD2	.	TRBV2	TGTGCCAGCAGTGAGCGGGGGGCCGGGGAGCTGTTTTTT	CASSERGAGELFF
TRBJ1-2	TRBD1	.	TRBV27	TGTGCCAGCAGTTTACAGGGGGCGCCTGGCTACACCTTC	CASSLQGAPGYTF
TRBJ1-2	TRBD1	.	TRBV18	TGTGCCAGCTCGGCCGGGACAGGAACTTATGGCTACACCTTC	CASSAGTGTYGYTF
TRBJ2-7	TRBD2	.	TRBV9	TGTGCCAGCAGCCAAAGCGGGGCCTTAGGCGAGCAGTACTTC	CASSQSGALGEQYF
TRBJ2-5	.	.	TRBV30	TGTGCCTGGCGGGCAGGGGAGACCCAGTACTTC	CAWRAGETQYF
TRBJ2-7	TRBD2	.	TRBV7-2	TGTGCCAGCAGCTGGCCTGGGCGGGGGATCAACGAGCAGTACTTC	CASSWPGRGINEQYF
TRBJ2-7	TRBD1	.	TRBV3-1/TRBV3-2	TGTGCCAGCAGTCGACAGGGTAACGAGCAGTACTTC	CASSRQGNEQYF
TRBJ2-7	.	.	TRBV18	TGTGCCAGCTCACCAGGAGGGTTCTCCTACGAGCAGTACTTC	CASSPGGFSYEQYF
TRBJ2-1	TRBD1	.	TRBV3-1/TRBV3-2	TGTGCCAGCAGCCAAGATCTCGCTATAGGGACAGGGTACAATGAGCAGTTCTTC	CASSQDLAIGTGYNEQFF
TRBJ1-5	TRBD1	.	TRBV7-9	TGTGCCAGCGATCCCGGGACAGGGGGTACCAATCAGCCCCAGCATTTT	CASDPGTGGTNQPQHF
TRBJ1-4	.	.	TRBV12-3/TRBV12-4	TGTGCCAGCAGTTTACGGAGGAATGAAAAACTGTTTTTT	CASSLRRNEKLFF
TRBJ1-1	.	.	TRBV9	TGTGCCAGCAGCGTAGTGGCAAACACTGAAGCTTTCTTT	CASSVVANTEAFF
TRBJ2-1	.	.	TRBV5-8	TGTGCCAGCAGCTGGGGACAAAGAGAGTCCTACAATGAGCAGTTCTTC	CASSWGQRESYNEQFF
TRBJ1-1	.	.	TRBV12-3/TRBV12-4	TGTGCCAGCAGCCTAGTGTTGCGCACTGAAGCTTTCTTT	CASSLVLRTEAFF
TRBJ2-1	TRBD2	.	TRBV11-2	TGTGCCAGCAGCCCCACTAGCGGGGGAAACAATGAGCAGTTCTTC	CASSPTSGGNNEQFF
TRBJ1-3	.	.	TRBV9	TGTGCCAGCAGCGTAGATCTAGGAGGGACTGGAAACACCATATATTTT	CASSVDLGGTGNTIYF
TRBJ1-1	.	.	TRBV5-1	TGCGCCAGCAGCCCGGACAGAGATAAAGCTTTCTTT	CASSPDRDKAFF
TRBJ2-1	TRBD1	.	TRBV7-9	TGTGCCAGCAGCGAAAACAGGGGAAAGAACAATGAGCAGTTCTTC	CASSENRGKNNEQFF
TRBJ2-7	TRBD2	.	TRBV3-1/TRBV3-2	TGTGCCAGCAGCCAAGAGGGCTGGAGCGGGGTGTACGAGCAGTACTTC	CASSQEGWSGVYEQYF